These 8 T cell receptor beta chains came from one sample sequenced in a study of T cell responses to AZD1222 COVID-19 vaccine. Measured with immunoSEQ multiplex PCR; TCRdb has only the in-frame clones, and not every one. The sample shows over 150,000 clones, about 88% of them seen only once. Source: peripheral blood, taken on day 0 of AZD1222 vaccination. These receptor sequences come from an adult in good health.

The rearrangement links TRBV18 to TRBJ2-2, with D perhaps TRBD1 (6 bases). The CDR3 is 16 residues long. CDR1 and CDR2 from the germline V gene are KGHSH and LQKENI. Trimming took off 4 bases at V and 1 base at J, with 13 bases between the two ends. The CDR3 coding sequence is TGTGCCAGCTCACTTCAGGGGACCCAGAACACCGGGGAGCTGTTTTTT. Translation gives CASSLQGTQNTGELFF. Based on the CDR3 plus reference TRBV18 and TRBJ2-2, the full variable domain is NAGVMQNPRHLVRRRGQEARLRCSPMKGHSHVYWYRQLPEEGLKFMVYLQKENIIDESGMPKERFSAEFPKEGPSILRIQQVVRGDSAAYFCASSLQGTQNTGELFFGEGSRLTVL.

The V and J genes are TRBV11-3 and TRBJ1-6; D is unresolved. This CDR3 is built from 15 residues. The germline CDR1 and CDR2 sequences are SGHNT and YENEEA. V was trimmed by 4 bases and J by 7 bases, leaving 14 bases between them. CDR3 region: CASSSDSGGNSPLHF. CDR3 sequence (DNA): TGTGCCAGCAGCTCGGACTCAGGCGGGAATTCACCCCTCCACTTT.

The chain carries TRBV19 and TRBJ1-1; weak D call: TRBD1 (6 bases). Germline V gene data show CDR1 as LNHDA and CDR2 as SQIVND (reference sequence). V gave up 10 bases and J gave up 11 bases, with 20 bases separating them. CDR3 length: 12 amino acids. This chain's CDR3 is CATLGGRFRAFF. In DNA form, the CDR3 reads TGTGCCACCCTCGGGGGGCGATTTCGGGCTTTCTTT.

The chain uses TRBV7-2 and TRBJ2-1; no firm D call. Trimming left V 2 bases short and J 4 bases short, with 9 bases between. CDR3 length equals 14 residues. Germline V gene sequence: CDR1 SGHTA, CDR2 FQGNSA. Here the CDR3 DNA reads TGTGCCAGCAGCTTACCACCCGCGTACAATGAGCAGTTCTTC. Encoded protein: CASSLPPAYNEQFF.

The CDR3, as DNA: TGTGCCAGCAGCCGTTCCCCAGTCAATGAGCAGTTCTTC. It encodes CASSRSPVNEQFF. The genes are TRBV11-3 and TRBJ2-1; D not resolved. V lost 5 bases and J 6 bases, leaving 11 bases between the germline ends. This CDR3 has 13 amino acids. Germline V gene sequence: CDR1 SGHNT, CDR2 YENEEA. Full variable domain (missing parts from reference TRBV11-3 and TRBJ2-1): EAGVVQSPRYKIIEKKQPVAFWCNPISGHNTLYWYLQNLGQGPELLIRYENEEAVDDSQLPKDRFSAERLKGVDSTLKIQPAELGDSAVYLCASSRSPVNEQFFGPGTRLTVL.

The chain uses TRBV10-1 and TRBJ1-1; D possibly corresponds to TRBD1 (5 bases). Germline-derived CDR1 and CDR2 are WNHNN and SYGVQD (reference sequence). The CDR3 length is 13 residues. V lost 5 bases, J lost 3 bases, and 10 bases lay in between. CDR3 DNA: TGCGCCAGCAGTCATGACAGCGACACTGAAGCTTTCTTT. Translating gives CASSHDSDTEAFF.

This sequence joins TRBV5-1 and TRBJ2-2, with 12 bases aligning to TRBD1. The CDR3 totals 14 residues. The germline V gene encodes CDR1 SGHRS and CDR2 YFSETQ. V shed 10 bases, J shed 4 bases, and the junction held 5 bases outside the gene matches. The CDR3 nucleotides read TGCGCCTCTACGGGACAGGGGGCCACCGGGGAGCTGTTTTTT. Residues: CASTGQGATGELFF.

This sequence joins TRBV5-4 and TRBJ2-5; tentative D call: TRBD2 (6 bases). CDR3 size: 16 residues. The V gene lost 4 bases and the J gene lost 5 bases, with 21 bases spanning the gap. Germline V gives CDR1 SGHNT, CDR2 YYREEE (reference sequence). Here the CDR3 reads CASSPPQTGVVETQYF. CDR3 DNA: TGTGCCAGCAGCCCCCCCCAAACGGGAGTGGTCGAGACCCAGTACTTC.